One T cell receptor beta chain is described in this entry. Antigen: not known. This specimen comes from a study of T-cell memory formation after mild COVID-19. Study observations and caveats: CD4+ contracting clones were mainly CM and EM; CD8+ ones, EMRA. There was no confirmation that second-wave clones peaking on day 37 were SARS-CoV-2 specific. Pre-infection memory carried some responding clones, suggesting that cross-reactive memory joined.

Trimming took 0 bases from V and 0 from J, leaving 6 bases between them. There are 15 residues in the CDR3. Germline CDR1 reads LGHDT; CDR2 reads YNNKEL (reference sequence). TCRdb re-called the 5' RACE reads through MiXCR, storing one row per CDR3 protein. Among about 160,000 distinct CDR3 sequences listed, roughly 30% were seen once. The receptor comes from an adult woman who had mild COVID-19 (a few samples of this study predate the infection). Cell type and time point are not known. The sample consisted of PBMCs or a T cell subset sorted from them (not recorded which). This chain connects TRBV3-1 to TRBJ1-3; no clear D gene. The CDR3 DNA follows: TGTGCCAGCAGCCAAGAACGGAACTCTGGAAACACCATATATTTT. It codes for CASSQERNSGNTIYF.